This T cell receptor beta chain was sequenced during a study of control samples from healthy donors and cancer patients. Only in-frame clones appear in the TCRdb table, and some are missing; sequencing was by immunoSEQ multiplex PCR. The sample holds some 140,000 clones, less than 90% seen once. The CDR3 totals 14 residues. Germline V gives CDR1 GTSNPN, CDR2 SVGIG (reference sequence). With 0 bases removed from V and 11 bases from J, the gap between germline ends came to 19 bases. The receptor was derived from a woman in her thirties in good health. This chain connects TRBV30 to TRBJ1-1, with D possibly matching TRBD1 (6 bases). Sequencing was carried out using blood. This CDR3 is CAWSVPGQGGLAFF. DNA for the CDR3: TGTGCCTGGAGTGTCCCAGGACAAGGGGGTTTGGCTTTCTTT.